This T cell receptor beta chain was identified in a study of blood T cell repertoires in COVID-19. On the study more broadly: Donors in the United States, Italy and Spain gave samples during acute or convalescent COVID-19. In each case, the material was cDNA or gDNA derived from T cells, B-cell-depleted T cells, or PBMCs.

Original data processing: Estimated nucleated cell counts came from reference gene primer amplification. TCRdb's copy holds only in-frame clones and misses some; the assay was immunoSEQ multiplex PCR. That table gives V, J and clone size, and the DNA gave D and trimming. The data contain 83,000 or so clones, roughly 82% of them seen just once; the ten biggest clones take up 20% to 25%. The CDR3 is 14 residues long. Germline assignment: CDR1 LGHDT and CDR2 YNNKEL (reference sequence). J lost 0 bases, V lost 7 bases, and 2 bases had no gene match. Material for sequencing was peripheral blood. The source of this sequence is a human donor in a cohort sampled during active COVID-19. The chain combines TRBV3-1 (or the pseudogene TRBV3-2) with TRBJ1-3; 8 bases match TRBD1. The CDR3 DNA reads TGTGCCAGCAAAACAGGGGGCTCTGGAAACACCATATATTTT. It is translated as CASKTGGSGNTIYF.